This T cell receptor (beta chain) was obtained from a study of blood T cell repertoires in COVID-19. The overall study: T cells, B-cell-depleted T cells, or PBMCs supplied cDNA or gDNA.

The repertoire was sequenced with immunoSEQ multiplex PCR; TCRdb's copy has only in-frame clones and lacks some. Of approximately 38,000 clones in the sample, roughly 87% were seen once. Trimming pared 2 bases from V and 7 bases from J, leaving 17 bases between. The germline gives CDR1 MNHEY, CDR2 SVGAGI. CDR3 length: 15 amino acids. The TCR comes from a human donor in a cohort sampled during active COVID-19. This chain links TRBV6-5 with TRBJ1-2; D possibly corresponds to TRBD1 (6 bases). The sequenced material came from peripheral blood. The DNA of the CDR3 is TGTGCCAGCAGTTACGTGGGAGCGGGGGCTCGTGGCTACACCTTC. It translates to CASSYVGAGARGYTF.